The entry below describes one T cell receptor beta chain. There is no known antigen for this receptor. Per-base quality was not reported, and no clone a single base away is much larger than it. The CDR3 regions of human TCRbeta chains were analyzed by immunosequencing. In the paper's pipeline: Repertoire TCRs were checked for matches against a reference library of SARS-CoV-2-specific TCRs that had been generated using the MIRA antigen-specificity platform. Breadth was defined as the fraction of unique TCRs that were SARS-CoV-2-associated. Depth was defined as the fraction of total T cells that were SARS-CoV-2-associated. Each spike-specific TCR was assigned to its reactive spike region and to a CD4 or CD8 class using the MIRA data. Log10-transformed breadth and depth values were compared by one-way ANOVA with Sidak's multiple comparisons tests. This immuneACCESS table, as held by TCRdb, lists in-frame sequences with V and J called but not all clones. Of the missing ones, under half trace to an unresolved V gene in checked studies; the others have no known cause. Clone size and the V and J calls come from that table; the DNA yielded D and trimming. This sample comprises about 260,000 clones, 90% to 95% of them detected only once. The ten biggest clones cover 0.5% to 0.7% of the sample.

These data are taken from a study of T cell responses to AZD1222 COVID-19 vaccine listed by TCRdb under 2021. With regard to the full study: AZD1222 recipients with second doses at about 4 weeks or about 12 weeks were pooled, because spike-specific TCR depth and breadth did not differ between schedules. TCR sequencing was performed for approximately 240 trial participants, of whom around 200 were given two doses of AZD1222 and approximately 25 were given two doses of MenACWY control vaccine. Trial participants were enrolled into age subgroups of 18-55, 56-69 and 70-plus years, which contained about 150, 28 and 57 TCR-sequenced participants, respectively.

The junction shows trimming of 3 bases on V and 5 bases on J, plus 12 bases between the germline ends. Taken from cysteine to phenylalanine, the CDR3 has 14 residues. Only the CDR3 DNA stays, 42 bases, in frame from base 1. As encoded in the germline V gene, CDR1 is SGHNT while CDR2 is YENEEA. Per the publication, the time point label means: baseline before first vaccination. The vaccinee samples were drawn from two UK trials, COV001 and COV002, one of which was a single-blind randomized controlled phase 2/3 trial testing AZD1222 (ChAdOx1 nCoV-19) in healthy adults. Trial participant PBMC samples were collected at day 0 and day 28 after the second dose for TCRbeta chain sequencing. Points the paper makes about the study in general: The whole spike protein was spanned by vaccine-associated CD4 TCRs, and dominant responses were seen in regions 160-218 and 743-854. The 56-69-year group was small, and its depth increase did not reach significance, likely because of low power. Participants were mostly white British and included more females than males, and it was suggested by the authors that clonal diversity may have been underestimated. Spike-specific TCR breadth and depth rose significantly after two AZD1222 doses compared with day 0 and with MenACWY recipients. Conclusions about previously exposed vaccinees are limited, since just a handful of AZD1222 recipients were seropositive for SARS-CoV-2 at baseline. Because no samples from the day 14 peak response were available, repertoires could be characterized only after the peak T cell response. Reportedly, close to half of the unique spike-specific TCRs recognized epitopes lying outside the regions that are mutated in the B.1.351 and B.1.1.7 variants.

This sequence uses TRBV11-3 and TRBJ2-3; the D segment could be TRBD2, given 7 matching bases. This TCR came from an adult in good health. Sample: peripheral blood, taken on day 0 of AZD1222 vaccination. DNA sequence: TGTGCCAGCAGCTTTGCGGGGGCGGGAGATACGCAGTATTTT. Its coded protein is CASSFAGAGDTQYF.